Reported below is one T cell receptor beta chain. Its cognate antigen has yet to be identified. No clone much larger than this one lies a single base away; base qualities are absent. The data are from a study of chemoradiotherapy in HPV16-positive cancers (dated by TCRdb to between 2022 and 2023). For the wider study: Candidate HPV-specific T-cell clones and common TCR motifs were defined through functional T-cell assays on cells from a couple of HPV16-positive patients. The study asked whether T-cell immunity against the HPV oncoproteins E6 and E7 changes during chemoradiotherapy and whether it affects survival. The candidate HPV-specific TCRs and motifs were then tracked in TCR repertoires from about 93 patients with HPV-related cancers. Study-wide conclusions, independent of this receptor: The survival association was reported for HPV16-positive patients, and the functional definition of HPV-specific T cells was derived from only a couple of HPV16-positive patients. Improved recurrence-free survival in HPV16-positive patients was associated with expansion of HPV-responsive T cells during chemoradiotherapy. Expansion of candidate HPV-specific clones and E7-related TCR motifs was observed in the tumor microenvironment during treatment, whereas no such expansion was observed for non-HPV-specific T cells.

The CDR3 sequence holds 16 residues, the cysteine and phenylalanine included. Just CDR3 DNA is preserved here, 48 bases in frame from base 1. CDR1 and CDR2, per the germline V gene, are SGHAT and FQNNGV. V has 5 bases trimmed and J has 2 bases trimmed; junction bases matching no gene number 8. Library prep was done by the immunoSEQ multiplex PCR assay. Entries here come from immuneACCESS through TCRdb and include only in-frame sequences with V and J called. Some clones fail to appear in such tables; in the studies checked, an unresolved V gene covers under half of the shortfall, and the cause of the remainder is unknown. The sample contains some 22,000 clones, about 90% of them found a single time. Jointly, the top ten make up around 5% of the sample. Repertoires were sampled repeatedly over the course of chemoradiotherapy so that clonal expansion in the tumor microenvironment could be followed.

The chain uses TRBV11-2 and TRBJ2-7; the junction holds 11 bases that match TRBD1. Sequencing was performed on blood, taken from a patient who underwent chemoradiotherapy. The TCR was taken from a human donor with HPV-associated anogenital cancer. The encoded CDR3 is CASSVDRGRRPYEQYF. The DNA reads as follows: TGTGCCAGCAGCGTGGACAGGGGGCGAAGGCCCTACGAGCAGTACTTC.